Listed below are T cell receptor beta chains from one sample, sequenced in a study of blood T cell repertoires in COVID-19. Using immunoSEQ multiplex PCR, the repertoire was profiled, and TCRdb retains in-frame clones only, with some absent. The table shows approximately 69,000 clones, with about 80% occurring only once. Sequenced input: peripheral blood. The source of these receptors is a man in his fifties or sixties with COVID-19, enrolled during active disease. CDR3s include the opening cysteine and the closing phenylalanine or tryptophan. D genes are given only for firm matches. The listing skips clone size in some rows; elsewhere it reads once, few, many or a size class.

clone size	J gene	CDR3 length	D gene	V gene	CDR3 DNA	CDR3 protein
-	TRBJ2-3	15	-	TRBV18	TGTGCCAGCTCACCCGACACTGATGGCGTATATACGCAGTATTTT	CASSPDTDGVYTQYF
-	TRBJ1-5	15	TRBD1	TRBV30	TGTGCCTGGAGCACGGGGACAGGCGGCAATCAGCCCCAGCATTTT	CAWSTGTGGNQPQHF
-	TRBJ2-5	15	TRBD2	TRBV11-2	TGTGCCAGCAGCTTAGTAGCGGGGAGCCAAGAGACCCAGTACTTC	CASSLVAGSQETQYF
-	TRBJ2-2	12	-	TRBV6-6	TGTGCCGCGGATCCCAACACCGGGGAGCTGTTTTTT	CAADPNTGELFF
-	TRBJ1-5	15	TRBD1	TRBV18	TGTGCCAGCTCACCACCCGGGACAGACAATCAGCCCCAGCATTTT	CASSPPGTDNQPQHF
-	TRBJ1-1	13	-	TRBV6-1	TGTGCCAGCAGTGAAGGTCCCGTGACTGAAGCTTTCTTT	CASSEGPVTEAFF
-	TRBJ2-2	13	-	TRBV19	TGTGCCAGTAGCGACGGACTGACCGGGGAGCTGTTTTTT	CASSDGLTGELFF
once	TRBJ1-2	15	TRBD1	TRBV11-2	TGTGCCAGCAGCTTTGGAGGGGACAGGGGTTATGGCTACACCTTC	CASSFGGDRGYGYTF
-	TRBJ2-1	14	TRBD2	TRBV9	TGTGCCAGCAGCGTGGGCGGGGGGGCCGTTGAGCAGTTCTTC	CASSVGGGAVEQFF
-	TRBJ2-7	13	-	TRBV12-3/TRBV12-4	TGTGCCAGCAGGAATACCGGGAACTACGAGCAGTACTTC	CASRNTGNYEQYF
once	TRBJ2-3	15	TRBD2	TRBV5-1	TGCGCCAGCAGCCTCAGCGGGGGGGCGCAAGATACGCAGTATTTT	CASSLSGGAQDTQYF
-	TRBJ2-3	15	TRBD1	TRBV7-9	TGTGCCAGCAGCCAGGGACAGGGCTCGACAGATACGCAGTATTTT	CASSQGQGSTDTQYF
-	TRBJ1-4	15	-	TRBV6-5	TGTGCCAGCAGTTTGACAGCTACAACTAATGAAAAACTGTTTTTT	CASSLTATTNEKLFF
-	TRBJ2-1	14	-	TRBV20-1	TGCAGTGCTAGTGGGAAGAGGTCCTACAATGAGCAGTTCTTC	CSASGKRSYNEQFF
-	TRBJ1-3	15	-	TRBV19	TGTGCCAGTAGGGACCAGGGGATCTCTGGAAACACCATATATTTT	CASRDQGISGNTIYF
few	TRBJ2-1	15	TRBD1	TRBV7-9	TGTGCCAGCAGGCCCGGGACAGGAGCGCATAGTGAGCAGTTCTTC	CASRPGTGAHSEQFF
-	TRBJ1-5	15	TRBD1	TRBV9	TGTGCCAGCAGCGTAGGACAGGGGGCAAACCAGCCCCAGCATTTT	CASSVGQGANQPQHF
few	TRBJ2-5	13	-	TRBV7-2	TGTGCCAGCAGCTTGGGGGGGCGGGAGACCCAGTACTTC	CASSLGGRETQYF
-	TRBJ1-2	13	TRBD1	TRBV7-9	TGTGCCAGCAGCCGGACAGGGAACTATGGCTACACCTTC	CASSRTGNYGYTF
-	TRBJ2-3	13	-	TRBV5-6	TGTGCCAGCAGCATTTACCACGCGGATACGCAGTATTTT	CASSIYHADTQYF
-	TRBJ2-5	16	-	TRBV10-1	TGCGCCAGCAGAGATACCCCCGGGAGACTCCAAGAGACCCAGTACTTC	CASRDTPGRLQETQYF
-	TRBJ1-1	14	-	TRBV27	TGTGCCAGCAGTATGACTTCAGGGATCTCTGAAGCTTTCTTT	CASSMTSGISEAFF
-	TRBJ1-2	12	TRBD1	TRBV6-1	TGTGCCAGCAACAGGGGTGACTATGGCTACACCTTC	CASNRGDYGYTF
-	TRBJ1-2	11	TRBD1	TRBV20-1	TGCAGTGCTCGACAGGGGGTTGGCTACACCTTC	CSARQGVGYTF
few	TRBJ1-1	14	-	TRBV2	TGTGCCAGCATCCCGGGACTGCTGAACACTGAAGCTTTCTTT	CASIPGLLNTEAFF
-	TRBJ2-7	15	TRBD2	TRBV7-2	TGTGCCAGCAGTCTACTAGCGGGGATCTCCTACGAGCAGTACTTC	CASSLLAGISYEQYF